This T cell receptor (beta chain) was captured by sequencing in a study of prognosis after radiotherapy for stage I lung cancer. Looking at the study overall: Patients with newly diagnosed primary stage I lung tumors numbered more than 13, with five others having oligometastatic NSCLC after surgical resection of the primary tumor. Patients were about a dozen men and roughly 6 women aged roughly 50 to 85, median around 76 years.

Germline lookup yields CDR1 MGHDK and CDR2 SYGVNS. The V gene end was trimmed by 2 bases and the J gene end by 8 bases; junction bases not matched to a gene: 11. The CDR3 has 16 amino acids. The authors amplified TCR beta CDR3 from genomic DNA using two-round multiplex PCR. Each TRBV and TRBJ gene had its own primer in the first PCR round. Universal primers primed the second round of PCR. TCRdb re-derived calls from the multiplex PCR reads in MiXCR, one entry per CDR3 protein. The profile shows about 35,000 distinct CDR3 sequences, approximately 36% of them singletons. This clonotype showed up many times.

This TCR was recovered from a donor at least 50 years old with non-small cell lung cancer. Sample: PBMCs, taken before or after stereotactic body radiation therapy (not recorded which). This chain links TRBV25-1 with TRBJ2-1, with 8 bases that match TRBD2. The CDR3 here is CASSERRLAGNYEQFF. The DNA of the CDR3 is TGTGCCAGCAGTGAAAGAAGATTAGCGGGAAATTATGAGCAGTTCTTC.